Listed below are T cell receptor beta chains from one sample, sequenced in a study of T cell clones after liver transplantation. Assay: immunoSEQ multiplex PCR; the TCRdb copy retains only in-frame clones and omits some. The sample lists 68,000 or so clones, 92% occurring once. The sample in question was CD4+ T cells from blood, obtained less than 27 months after liver transplant. These TCRs come from a human patient who received a liver transplant. Part of the T cells may come from the graft donor. Each CDR3 is given with its conserved first and last residue. Fields, in order: J gene, clone size, D gene, V gene, CDR3 DNA, CDR3 protein. The D gene is left open where the match is weak. Clone size, where shown, is once, few, many, or a class for clones that have expanded.

TRBJ1-2 . TRBD1 TRBV5-1 TGCGCCAGCAGCTTAGACAGGGTTGACTATGGCTACACCTTC CASSLDRVDYGYTF
TRBJ2-7 . . TRBV28 TGTGCCAGCAGTAAGACGGGACATCCCTACGAGCAGTACTTC CASSKTGHPYEQYF
TRBJ2-3 . . TRBV4-1 TGCGCCAGCAGCCAACCCACCAGGACCAGGGGAGGGGGGGATACGCAGTATTTT CASSQPTRTRGGGDTQYF
TRBJ2-5 . . TRBV28 TGTGCCAGCACGACTCGGGGGCCCCAGTACTTC CASTTRGPQYF
TRBJ2-1 . TRBD1 TRBV6-5 TGTGCCAGCAGACAGACAGGGGAGCCTGAGCAGTTCTTC CASRQTGEPEQFF
TRBJ2-7 . . TRBV7-9 TGTGCCAGCAGCTCTACTCGGGGGCGCATCAACGAGCAGTACTTC CASSSTRGRINEQYF
TRBJ1-2 . TRBD1 TRBV14 TGTGCCAGCAGCTATAGACAGGGACATGGCTACACCTTC CASSYRQGHGYTF
TRBJ2-5 . TRBD2 TRBV19 TGTGCCAGTAGTATCCAACTAGCGGCTCAAGAGACCCAGTACTTC CASSIQLAAQETQYF
TRBJ1-2 . . TRBV25-1 TGTGCCAGCAGTGAATCTACAGGCAGAACGGTGGGCTACACCTTC CASSESTGRTVGYTF
TRBJ2-2 once . TRBV5-4 TGTGCCAGCAGCTCCCGCCGGGATTCGAACACCGGGGAGCTGTTTTTT CASSSRRDSNTGELFF
TRBJ2-7 . . TRBV7-8 TGTGCCAGCAGCTTAGCTCCGGGAGCCTACGAGCAGTACTTC CASSLAPGAYEQYF